This TCR beta chain stems from a study of T cell changes during pregnancy in multiple sclerosis. Profiled with immunoSEQ multiplex PCR; TCRdb holds only in-frame clones, not every one. The sample shows more than 40,000 clones, around 93% of them seen only once. CDR1 is SGHRS, CDR2 YFSETQ, per germline. Trimming cost V 3 bases and J 5 bases; bases outside gene matches: 6. This CDR3 is 15 amino acids long. The chain is built from TRBV5-1 and TRBJ2-1, with TRBD2 matching 9 bases. The receptor was derived from a female donor with multiple sclerosis, enrolled in a pregnancy study. The input for sequencing was CD8+ T cells from peripheral blood mononuclear cells, taken in the first trimester of pregnancy. CDR3 in amino acids: CASSYSGGDHNEQFF. CDR3 nucleotide sequence: TGCGCCAGCAGCTATAGCGGGGGAGACCACAATGAGCAGTTCTTC.